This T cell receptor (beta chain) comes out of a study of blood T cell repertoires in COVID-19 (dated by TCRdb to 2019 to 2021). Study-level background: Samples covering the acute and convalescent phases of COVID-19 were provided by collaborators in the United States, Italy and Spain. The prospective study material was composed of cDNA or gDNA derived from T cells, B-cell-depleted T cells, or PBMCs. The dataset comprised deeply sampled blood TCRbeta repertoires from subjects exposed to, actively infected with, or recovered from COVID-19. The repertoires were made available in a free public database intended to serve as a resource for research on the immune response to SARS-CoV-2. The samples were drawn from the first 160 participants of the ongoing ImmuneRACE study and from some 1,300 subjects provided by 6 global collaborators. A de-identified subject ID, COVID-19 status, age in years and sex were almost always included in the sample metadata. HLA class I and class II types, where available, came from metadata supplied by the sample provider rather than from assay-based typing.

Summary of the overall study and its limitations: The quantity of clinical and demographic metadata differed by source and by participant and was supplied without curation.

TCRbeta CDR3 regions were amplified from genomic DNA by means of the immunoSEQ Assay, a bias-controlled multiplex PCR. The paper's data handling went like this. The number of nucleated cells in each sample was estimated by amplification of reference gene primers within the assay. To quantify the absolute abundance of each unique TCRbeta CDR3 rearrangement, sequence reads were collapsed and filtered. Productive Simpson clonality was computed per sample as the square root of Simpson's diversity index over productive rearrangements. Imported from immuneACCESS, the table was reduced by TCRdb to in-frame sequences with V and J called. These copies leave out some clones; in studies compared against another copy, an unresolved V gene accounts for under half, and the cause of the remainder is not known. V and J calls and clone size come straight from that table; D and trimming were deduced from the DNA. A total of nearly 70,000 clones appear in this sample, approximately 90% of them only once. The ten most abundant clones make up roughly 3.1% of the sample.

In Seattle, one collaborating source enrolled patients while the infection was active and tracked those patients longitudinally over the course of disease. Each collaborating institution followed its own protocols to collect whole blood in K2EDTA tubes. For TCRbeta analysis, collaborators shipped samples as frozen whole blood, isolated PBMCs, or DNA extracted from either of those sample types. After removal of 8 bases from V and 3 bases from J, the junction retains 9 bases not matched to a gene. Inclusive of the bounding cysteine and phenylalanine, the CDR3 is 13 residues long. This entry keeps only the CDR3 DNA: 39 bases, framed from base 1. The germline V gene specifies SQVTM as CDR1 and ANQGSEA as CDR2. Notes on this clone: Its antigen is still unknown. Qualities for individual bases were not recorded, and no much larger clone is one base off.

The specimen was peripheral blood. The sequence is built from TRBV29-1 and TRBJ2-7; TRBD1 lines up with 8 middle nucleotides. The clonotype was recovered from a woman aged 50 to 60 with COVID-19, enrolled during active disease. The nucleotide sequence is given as TGCAGCATAGGGACAGGACCCCTCTACGAGCAGTACTTC. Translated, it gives CSIGTGPLYEQYF.